Below are 30 T cell receptor beta chains sequenced from a single sample in a study of shared clonotypes between healthy human individuals. Here immunoSEQ multiplex PCR was the method, and the copy in TCRdb shows in-frame clones only, minus some. The profile shows about 1.5 million clones, about 98% of them singletons. Specimen: naive CD4+ T cells sorted from blood. The sample's subset: CD45RA+ positively selected. The source of these receptors is a young man in good health.

The chain carries TRBV5-4 and TRBJ2-1; no firm D call. V was clipped by 3 bases and J by 6 bases, with 13 bases between them. The CDR3 spans 14 residues. Germline assignment: CDR1 SGHNT and CDR2 YYREEE (reference sequence). DNA of the CDR3: TGTGCCAGCAGCTATAAAACGGGTAGCAATGAGCAGTTCTTC. This gives the protein CASSYKTGSNEQFF.

Comments on this clone: Other nucleotide sequences from this sample produce the same CDR3. The chain employs TRBV5-1 and TRBJ2-2, with 7 bases lining up with TRBD1. The V segment lost 4 bases and the J segment 5 bases; nucleotides outside the gene matches: 5. In germline, CDR1 is SGHRS, CDR2 YFSETQ. The CDR3 totals 14 residues. The CDR3 DNA is TGCGCCAGCAGCCTGACAGGGCAAACCGGGGAGCTGTTTTTT. Translated, it gives CASSLTGQTGELFF.

This clone was seen only once. The V and J genes are TRBV7-8 and TRBJ2-1, with D perhaps TRBD2 (6 bases). In germline, CDR1 is SGHVS, CDR2 FQNEAQ. Trimming removed 5 bases at V and 8 bases at J, with 25 bases between. This CDR3 is built from 17 residues. This chain's CDR3 is CASSLTLTSSRVHEQFF. The CDR3 DNA reads as TGTGCCAGCAGCCTAACCCTTACTAGCTCCCGAGTACATGAGCAGTTCTTC. Full variable domain (rest looked up from reference TRBV7-8 and TRBJ2-1): GAGVSQSPRYKVAKRGQDVALRCDPISGHVSLFWYQQALGQGPEFLTYFQNEAQLDKSGLPSDRFFAERPEGSVSTLKIQRTQQEDSAVYLCASSLTLTSSRVHEQFFGPGTRLTVL.

The chain links TRBV4-1 to TRBJ2-7; the match to TRBD1 covers 7 bases. The CDR3 totals 14 residues. From germline, CDR1 is MGHRA and CDR2 YSYEKL. The V segment lost 3 bases and the J segment 2 bases; nucleotides outside the gene matches: 4. CDR3 DNA sequence: TGCGCCAGCAGCCATCCGGACAGGACCTACGAGCAGTACTTC. This translates into CASSHPDRTYEQYF.

The chain couples TRBV18 to TRBJ1-5; D is ambiguous. The CDR3 spans 14 residues. The germline V gene encodes CDR1 KGHSH and CDR2 LQKENI. Trimming removed 6 bases at V and 6 bases at J, with 15 bases between. The CDR3 DNA follows: TGTGCCAGCTCGTCCACTGGGGTAGGTCAGCCCCAGCATTTT. This translates into CASSSTGVGQPQHF.

This clone was detected once. The genes are TRBV5-1 and TRBJ1-1, with 7 bases fitting TRBD1. This CDR3 contains 16 residues. Germline CDR1 reads SGHRS; CDR2 reads YFSETQ. After removal of 0 bases from V and 4 bases from J, the junction contained 9 bases not matched to a gene. The CDR3 DNA sequence: TGCGCCAGCAGCTTGGAGGGGGCGCGGTTATCCACTGAAGCTTTCTTT. It yields the protein CASSLEGARLSTEAFF.

The chain links TRBV6-1 to TRBJ1-1; perhaps TRBD1 as D (6 bases). This CDR3 is 15 amino acids long. V was pared by 2 bases and J by 3 bases, with 13 bases between. Germline V gives CDR1 MNHNS, CDR2 SASEGT. The CDR3 nucleotides read TGTGCCAGCAGTGAACGACGTCACAGGGACACTGAAGCTTTCTTT. Translated: CASSERRHRDTEAFF.

The chain uses TRBV29-1 and TRBJ2-1; D gene uncertain. CDR1 and CDR2 (germline): SQVTM, ANQGSEA. The CDR3 runs to 13 residues. The V end lost 4 bases, the J end lost 4 bases, and 11 bases lay between the germline ends. CDR3 nucleotides: TGCAGCGTTGGGTGGGTCTCATACAATGAGCAGTTCTTC. Its translation: CSVGWVSYNEQFF.

This clone was seen a single time. The rearrangement joins TRBV27 to TRBJ1-1; no firm D call. Trimming removed 2 bases from V and 7 bases from J, with 17 bases in between. CDR1 MNHEY and CDR2 SMNVEV come from the germline V gene (reference sequence). The CDR3 is 15 residues long. This chain's CDR3 is CASSLPPPDRSEAFF. The CDR3 DNA reads as TGTGCCAGCAGTTTACCGCCCCCGGATAGGAGTGAAGCTTTCTTT.

This chain uses TRBV28 with TRBJ1-2, with a weak D call TRBD1 (5 bases). The length of the CDR3 is 13 residues. Germline V gene data show CDR1 as MDHEN and CDR2 as SYDVKM. The V and J ends lost 6 bases and 6 bases respectively, with 14 bases between them. CDR3 in amino acids: CASRTGTPNGYTF. The CDR3 DNA reads as TGTGCCAGCAGGACCGGGACCCCAAATGGCTACACCTTC.

This chain joins TRBV6-1 and TRBJ1-2, with D unresolved. V was cut by 6 bases and J by 3 bases, with 11 bases left in between. Germline loops: CDR1 MNHNS, CDR2 SASEGT. The CDR3 runs 13 residues. The DNA of the CDR3 is TGTGCCAGCAGGGAAATTAGTGACTATGGCTACACCTTC. It is translated as CASREISDYGYTF.

For this clone: The sample carries other DNA sequences with the same CDR3. The CDR3 DNA follows: TGCGCCAGCAGCTTGGCCCGGGAAGAGACCCAGTACTTC. This translates into CASSLAREETQYF. The chain employs TRBV5-1 and TRBJ2-5; D remains ambiguous. The CDR3 consists of 13 residues. CDR1 is SGHRS and CDR2 is YFSETQ in the germline V gene. Between the trimmed V and J ends, which lost 0 bases and 3 bases, there was a span of 6 bases.

This clone appeared a single time. In nucleotides, the CDR3 is TGTGCCAGCAGGGCTGGGACACGTAGCAATCAGCCCCAGCATTTT. The encoded protein is CASRAGTRSNQPQHF. The rearrangement joins TRBV27 to TRBJ1-5; tentative D call: TRBD1 (6 bases). The germline V gene has CDR1 MNHEY and CDR2 SMNVEV (reference sequence). The CDR3 covers 15 residues. V was cut by 6 bases and J by 0 bases, with 12 bases left in between.

CDR3 sequence: CARSLHTSGRGNEQFF. Written as DNA, the CDR3 is TGTGCCAGAAGCTTACACACTAGCGGGAGAGGGAATGAGCAGTTCTTC. This chain links TRBV5-3 with TRBJ2-1, with 11 bases matching TRBD2. TRBV5-3 is identified as an open reading frame with a role that is uncertain. The CDR3 is 16 amino acids. Trimming took 2 bases from V and 7 from J; bases not matched to a gene: 8.

The J gene is TRBJ1-1, the V gene TRBV19, with 7 bases aligning to TRBD1. V shed 11 bases, J shed 10 bases, and the junction held 13 bases outside the gene matches. CDR1 is LNHDA and CDR2 is SQIVND in the germline V gene (reference sequence). The CDR3 length is 12 residues. The CDR3 spells CASHGQVGGAFF. CDR3 nucleotide sequence: TGTGCCTCCCACGGACAGGTCGGAGGAGCTTTCTTT.

This clone was counted once. The chain recombines TRBV10-2 with TRBJ1-2; 8 nucleotides match TRBD1. V lost 6 bases to trimming and J lost 4 bases; unmatched junction nucleotides: 10. This CDR3 spans 15 amino acids. Per the germline V gene, CDR1 is WSHSY and CDR2 is SAAADI. CDR3 residues: CASSRYSGGGYGYTF. The CDR3 coding sequence is TGCGCCAGCAGCCGCTACTCAGGGGGCGGCTATGGCTACACCTTC.

V and J are TRBV7-9 and TRBJ1-1; 10 bases agree with TRBD1. The length of the CDR3 is 16 residues. Germline V gene data show CDR1 as SEHNR and CDR2 as FQNEAQ (reference sequence). V dropped 5 bases and J dropped 4; count of bases not matched to a gene: 10. Here the CDR3 reads CASSTTTGGSGTEAFF. CDR3 sequence (DNA): TGTGCCAGCAGCACGACGACAGGGGGCTCCGGCACTGAAGCTTTCTTT.

This chain joins TRBV5-6 and TRBJ2-3; TRBD1 might be the D (6 bases). In germline, CDR1 is SGHDT, CDR2 YYEEEE. This CDR3 contains 16 residues. The V and J ends lost 4 bases and 2 bases respectively, with 17 bases between them. The CDR3 nucleotides read TGTGCCAGCAGCCCCGCCTCTACAGGGAACACAGATACGCAGTATTTT. Translation gives CASSPASTGNTDTQYF.

A remark on this clone: The sample has other DNA sequences that encode this CDR3 too. The chain recombines TRBV28 with TRBJ2-2; no firm D call. Germline loops: CDR1 MDHEN, CDR2 SYDVKM. V was trimmed by 3 bases and J by 5 bases, leaving 4 bases between them. The CDR3 loop spans 12 amino acids. CDR3 coding DNA: TGTGCCAGCAGTTTGAGTACCGGGGAGCTGTTTTTT. Its translation: CASSLSTGELFF.

The chain combines TRBV5-4 with TRBJ1-4, with D possibly matching TRBD1 (5 bases). The V and J ends lost 4 bases and 7 bases respectively, with 17 bases between them. The CDR3 length is 15 residues. Germline CDR1 reads SGHNT; CDR2 reads YYREEE (reference sequence). The CDR3 is CASSLSPSGGEKLFF. Here the CDR3 DNA reads TGTGCCAGCAGCCTCTCCCCGAGTGGGGGTGAAAAACTGTTTTTT.

V usage is TRBV10-2 and J usage is TRBJ2-7, with 7 bases fitting TRBD2. The V and J ends lost 7 bases and 2 bases, in that order; junction bases with no gene match: 5. Germline lookup yields CDR1 WSHSY and CDR2 SAAADI. The CDR3 length is 13 residues. This CDR3 is CASTRRETYEQYF. CDR3 DNA sequence: TGCGCCAGCACTCGGCGGGAGACCTACGAGCAGTACTTC.

The genes are TRBV7-9 and TRBJ2-1, with TRBD1 identical over 10 bases. Germline CDR1 and CDR2: SEHNR and FQNEAQ (reference sequence). CDR3 length: 16 residues. Losses at the gene ends were 5 bases for V and 6 bases for J; bases not matched to a gene: 10. DNA for the CDR3: TGTGCCAGCAGCCCTGTTGGGACAGGGGTAAGCAATGAGCAGTTCTTC. This gives the protein CASSPVGTGVSNEQFF.

The CDR3 region has the DNA TGTGCCAGCAGTTCAAGGGACGGAATCTACGAGCAGTACTTC. Encoded protein: CASSSRDGIYEQYF. The chain employs TRBV6-5 and TRBJ2-7, with D perhaps assigned TRBD1 or TRBD2 (5 bases each). Germline V gene sequence: CDR1 MNHEY, CDR2 SVGAGI. Trimming cost V 4 bases and J 3 bases, with 13 bases left between them. The CDR3 runs 14 residues.

This rearrangement joins TRBV7-3 to TRBJ2-1; 9 positions match TRBD2. J gave up 2 bases and V 5 bases, and 4 bases lay outside the gene matches. In germline, CDR1 is SGHTA, CDR2 FQGTGA. The length of the CDR3 is 15 residues. In DNA, the CDR3 is TGTGCCAGCAGCCCGATAGCGGGAGCCTACAATGAGCAGTTCTTC. Its translation: CASSPIAGAYNEQFF.

The V call is TRBV29-1, the J call TRBJ2-3; perhaps TRBD2 as D (5 bases). V gave up 4 bases and J gave up 2 bases, with 7 bases separating them. Germline V gene sequence: CDR1 SQVTM, CDR2 ANQGSEA. This CDR3 is 12 amino acids long. CDR3 residues: CSVARATDTQYF. The CDR3 DNA follows: TGCAGCGTTGCGCGGGCCACAGATACGCAGTATTTT.

As regards this clone: A much larger clone sits a single nucleotide away, making a read error possible. The same CDR3 also results from other DNA sequences found in this sample. This rearrangement joins TRBV5-1 to TRBJ2-5; no firm D call. With 0 bases removed from V and 2 bases from J, the gap between germline ends came to 5 bases. CDR3 size: 13 residues. Germline CDR1 and CDR2: SGHRS and YFSETQ. CDR3 DNA: TGCGCCAGCAGCTTGGGGCAGCAAGAGACCCAGTACTTC. It specifies CASSLGQQETQYF.

Here the CDR3 reads CASSLELAGDEQFF. The DNA of the CDR3 is TGCGCCAGCAGCTTGGAGCTAGCGGGAGATGAGCAGTTCTTC. The V call is TRBV5-1, the J call TRBJ2-1; the match to TRBD2 covers 10 bases. V dropped 0 bases and J dropped 8; count of bases not matched to a gene: 2. The length of the CDR3 is 14 residues. The germline CDR1 and CDR2 sequences are SGHRS and YFSETQ.

The chain is built from TRBV5-4 and TRBJ2-7; 7 positions agree with TRBD1. The CDR3 loop spans 15 amino acids. Germline V gene data show CDR1 as SGHNT and CDR2 as YYREEE (reference sequence). Trimming took 4 bases from V and 3 from J; bases not matched to a gene: 10. CDR3 nucleotides: TGTGCCAGCAGCCTGCTGAGCGGACAGGTCTACGAGCAGTACTTC. This sequence encodes CASSLLSGQVYEQYF. Looking up the rest from reference TRBV5-4 and TRBJ2-7 gives the full variable domain: ETGVTQSPTHLIKTRGQQVTLRCSSQSGHNTVSWYQQALGQGPQFIFQYYREEENGRGNFPPRFSGLQFPNYSSELNVNALELDDSALYLCASSLLSGQVYEQYFGPGTRLTVT.

The chain is built from TRBV28 and TRBJ2-7, with 8 bases lining up with TRBD1. This CDR3 is 15 amino acids long. Germline V lookup: CDR1 MDHEN, CDR2 SYDVKM. V lost 6 bases and J lost 2; bases outside the gene matches: 9. CDR3 in DNA: TGTGCCAGCAGCCAGGGGACAGGTATCGCCTACGAGCAGTACTTC. It specifies CASSQGTGIAYEQYF.

The chain links TRBV6-5 to TRBJ2-5; TRBD2 matches at 10 bases. J lost 7 bases, V lost 5 bases, and 10 bases had no gene match. The CDR3 runs 15 residues. The germline V gene encodes CDR1 MNHEY and CDR2 SVGAGI. The CDR3 region has the DNA TGTGCCAGCAGTCCTTCTAGCGGGAGTTTAGGGACCCAGTACTTC. Translating gives CASSPSSGSLGTQYF.